The present T cell receptor (beta chain) was sequenced within a study of T cells in Graves' hyperthyroidism and ophthalmopathy. This clonotype has at least ten counts. The study excluded patients with uncontrolled infection, other autoimmune disease, pregnancy or lactation. Diagnoses were made from clinical symptoms, serum measures (thyroxine and TRAb), thyroid ultrasound and orbital computed tomography. TCR beta CDR3 regions were amplified from RNA. In the first-round RT-PCR of the TCR CDR3, the HTBI primer set was used. TCRdb redid the calling of the multiplex PCR reads with MiXCR, one entry per CDR3 protein. The data hold 340,000 or so distinct CDR3 sequences, with around a fifth observed a single time. The sequence derives from a woman aged 45-65 years with Graves' hyperthyroidism. The sample was blood.

CDR3 sequence: CSVALQGVFSTDTQYF. The DNA for the CDR3 is TGCAGCGTTGCATTACAGGGCGTCTTTAGCACAGATACGCAGTATTTT. This chain links TRBV29-1 with TRBJ2-3, with a weak D call TRBD1 (6 bases). The germline V and J ends were trimmed by 4 bases and 0 bases, with 17 bases remaining between them. Germline lookup yields CDR1 SQVTM and CDR2 ANQGSEA. The CDR3 length is 16 residues.